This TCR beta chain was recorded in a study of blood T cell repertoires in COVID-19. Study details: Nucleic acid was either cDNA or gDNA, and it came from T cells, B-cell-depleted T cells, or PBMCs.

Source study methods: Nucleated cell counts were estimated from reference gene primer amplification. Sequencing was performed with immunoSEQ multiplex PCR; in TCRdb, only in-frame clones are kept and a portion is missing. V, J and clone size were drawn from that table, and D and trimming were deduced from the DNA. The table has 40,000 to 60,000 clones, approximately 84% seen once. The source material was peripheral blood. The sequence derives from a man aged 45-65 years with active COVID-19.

The CDR3 DNA sequence: TGTGCCAGCAGTCCCCGAGGGGGGGATTTCCAGCATTTT. It encodes CASSPRGGDFQHF. The chain has TRBV7-2 and TRBJ1-5; possibly TRBD1 for D (6 bases). Trimming took off 6 bases at V and 12 bases at J, with 18 bases between the two ends. This CDR3 has 13 amino acids. Per the germline V gene, CDR1 is SGHTA and CDR2 is FQGNSA.